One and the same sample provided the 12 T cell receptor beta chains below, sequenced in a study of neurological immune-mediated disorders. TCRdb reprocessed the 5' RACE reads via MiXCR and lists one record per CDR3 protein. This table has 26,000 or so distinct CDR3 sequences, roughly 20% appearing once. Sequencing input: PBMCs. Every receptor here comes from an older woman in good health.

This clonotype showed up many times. The CDR3 loop reads CASSGSMTGAGQPQHF. The CDR3 coding sequence is TGTGCCAGCAGTGGGAGCATGACAGGGGCGGGCCAGCCCCAGCATTTT. This rearrangement joins TRBV28 to TRBJ1-5; 8 positions match TRBD1. The CDR3 is 16 amino acids. The V gene end was trimmed by 5 bases and the J gene end by 7 bases; junction bases not matched to a gene: 13. The germline V gene encodes CDR1 MDHEN and CDR2 SYDVKM.

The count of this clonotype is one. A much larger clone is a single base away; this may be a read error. In nucleotides, the CDR3 is TGCGCCATCAGCTCCGGACAGGGGACGAACACTGAAGCTTTCTTT. As protein: CAISSGQGTNTEAFF. The rearrangement links TRBV5-1 to TRBJ1-1, with 9 bases identical to TRBD1. CDR3 length: 15 amino acids. In germline, CDR1 is SGHRS, CDR2 YFSETQ.

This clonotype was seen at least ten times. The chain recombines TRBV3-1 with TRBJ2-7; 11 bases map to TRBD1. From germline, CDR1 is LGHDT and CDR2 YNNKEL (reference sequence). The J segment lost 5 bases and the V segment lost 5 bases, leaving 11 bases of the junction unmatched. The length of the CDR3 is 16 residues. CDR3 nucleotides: TGTGCCAGCAGCTTCCGAGGCGGGACAGGGGGAAACGAGCAGTACTTC. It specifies CASSFRGGTGGNEQYF.

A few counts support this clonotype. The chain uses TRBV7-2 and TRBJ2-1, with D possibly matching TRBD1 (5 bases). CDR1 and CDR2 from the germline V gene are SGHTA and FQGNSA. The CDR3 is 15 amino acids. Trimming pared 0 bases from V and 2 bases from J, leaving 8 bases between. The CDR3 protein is CASSLARATYNEQFF. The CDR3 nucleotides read TGTGCCAGCAGCTTAGCCAGGGCTACCTACAATGAGCAGTTCTTC.

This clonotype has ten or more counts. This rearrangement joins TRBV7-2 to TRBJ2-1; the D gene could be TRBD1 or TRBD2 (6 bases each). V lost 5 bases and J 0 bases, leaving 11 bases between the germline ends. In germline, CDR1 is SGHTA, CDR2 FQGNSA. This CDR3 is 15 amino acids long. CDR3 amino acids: CASSPGGSSYNEQFF. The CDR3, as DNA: TGTGCCAGCAGCCCCGGGGGCAGCTCCTACAATGAGCAGTTCTTC.

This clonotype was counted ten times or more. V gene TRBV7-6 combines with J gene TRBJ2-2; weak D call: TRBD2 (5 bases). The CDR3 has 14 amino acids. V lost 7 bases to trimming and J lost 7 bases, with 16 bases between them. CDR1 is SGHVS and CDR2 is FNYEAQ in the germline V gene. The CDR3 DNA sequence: TGTGCCAGCACCGCCGAGGGTAGGAACGGGGAGCTGTTTTTT. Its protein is CASTAEGRNGELFF.

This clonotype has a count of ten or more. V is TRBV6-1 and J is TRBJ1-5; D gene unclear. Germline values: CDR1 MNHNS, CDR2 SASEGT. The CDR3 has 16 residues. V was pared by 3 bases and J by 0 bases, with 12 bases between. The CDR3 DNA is TGTGCCAGCAGTGACTCGGGCAGAGCTAGCAATCAGCCCCAGCATTTT. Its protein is CASSDSGRASNQPQHF.

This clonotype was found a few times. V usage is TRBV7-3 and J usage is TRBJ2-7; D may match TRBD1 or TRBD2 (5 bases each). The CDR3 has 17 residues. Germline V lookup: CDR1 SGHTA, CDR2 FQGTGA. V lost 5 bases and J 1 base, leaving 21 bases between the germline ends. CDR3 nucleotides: TGTGCCAGCAGCGAACTAACTGCCGGGACGGTGTCCTACGAGCAGTACTTC. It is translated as CASSELTAGTVSYEQYF.

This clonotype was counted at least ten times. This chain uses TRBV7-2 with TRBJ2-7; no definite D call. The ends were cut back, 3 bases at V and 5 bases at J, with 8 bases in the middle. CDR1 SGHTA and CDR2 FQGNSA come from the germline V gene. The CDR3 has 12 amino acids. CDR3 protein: CASSLGFHEQYF. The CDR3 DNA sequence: TGTGCCAGCAGCTTGGGGTTCCACGAGCAGTACTTC.

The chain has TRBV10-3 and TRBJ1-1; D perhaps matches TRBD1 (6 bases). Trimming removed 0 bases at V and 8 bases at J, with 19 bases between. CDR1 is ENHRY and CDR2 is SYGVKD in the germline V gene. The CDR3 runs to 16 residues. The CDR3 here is CAISESKLDRAVEAFF. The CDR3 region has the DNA TGTGCCATCAGTGAGTCGAAGTTGGACAGAGCAGTCGAAGCTTTCTTT.

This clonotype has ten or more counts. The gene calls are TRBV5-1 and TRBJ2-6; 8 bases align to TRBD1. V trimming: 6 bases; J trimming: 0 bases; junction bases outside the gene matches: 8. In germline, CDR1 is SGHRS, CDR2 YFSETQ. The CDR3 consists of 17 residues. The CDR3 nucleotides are TGCGCCAGCACCCTAGGGACAGGCGTCTCTGGGGCCAACGTCCTGACTTTC. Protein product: CASTLGTGVSGANVLTF.

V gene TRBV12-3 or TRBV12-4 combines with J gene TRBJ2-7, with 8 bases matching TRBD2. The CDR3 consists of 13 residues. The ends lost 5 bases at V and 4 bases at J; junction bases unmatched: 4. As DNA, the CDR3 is TGTGCCAGCAGTATACGGGGGGGTTACGAGCAGTACTTC. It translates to CASSIRGGYEQYF.